This paragraph reports one T cell receptor beta chain. The table lists this clonotype with many counts. No antigen is known for it. Within one base of it there is no much larger clone, and no base qualities were kept. To prepare the library, multiplex PCR was applied. Instrument on record: Illumina HiSeq 2500. Following protocols modified from ARM-PCR, the researchers constructed TCRbeta libraries through three rounds of nested PCR with primers (Table S4). Before sequencing, PCR products of 200-500 bp were excised from the gel and purified with the QIAquick gel extraction kit. On the study's bioinformatics: Trimmomatic was used to clean the reads, FLASH merged the cleaned reads into complete CDR3 sequences, and MiTCR assigned the sequences to V(D)J germline segments. Clonal diversity was calculated as the inverse Simpson's index using VDJtools. Productive reads were defined as in-frame sequences without a premature stop codon. The raw public reads went through TCRdb reprocessing: fastp at Q25, MiXCR clone calling, in-frame beta chains kept. Duplicate CDR3 protein sequences are folded into a single record with the most common DNA and genes. Here the V and J calls rest on TCRdb's processing, not on the authors' analysis. This sample is represented by about 98,000 distinct CDR3 sequences; 80% of them were singletons. Of the sample, less than 40% is held by the ten largest clones.

RNA was isolated from bulk, unsorted tissue, and RNA quality was assessed with a NanoDrop ND-1000 and an Agilent 2100. The normal lung samples consisted of distant non-tumor tissue collected more than 3 cm from the tumor edge. The donors were newly diagnosed lung cancer patients admitted for thoracic surgery in China from August to November 2014 who had not received prior chemotherapy. The study excluded patients who had received radiotherapy or chemotherapy before or who had another cancer at the same time. Pieces of surgical tissue measuring roughly 1-2.1 cm3 were kept in RNAlater solution and stored at -80 degrees C until use. Including cysteine and phenylalanine, the CDR3 has 16 amino acids. CDR3 DNA only is kept here, 48 bases in frame from base 1. Germline trimming amounts to 0 bases on V and 8 bases on J, with 8 as the count of junction bases outside the gene matches. Taken from the germline V gene, the CDR1 and CDR2 loops are ENHRY and SYGVKD.

The source of the sample is a study of tumor and adjacent non-tumor tissue in lung cancer (dated by TCRdb to 2016 to 2019). For context, the study as a whole: By cancer type, the cohort comprised 12 adenocarcinoma patients, a couple of squamous cell carcinoma patients and 1 small cell lung cancer patient. Ages among the roughly 15 patients ranged from roughly 31 to 85 years, there were around 10 men and 5 women, and disease was at TNM stage I to III. Sequencing generated a total of some 130 million productive TCRbeta reads, averaging around 4.2 million reads per sample. The study compared bulk TCRbeta repertoires from lung tumor tissue and matched distant non-tumor lung tissue of roughly 14 lung cancer patients. A few dozen paired specimens, one tumor and one normal lung sample per patient, were profiled by TCRbeta CDR3 sequencing. Points the paper makes about the study in general: Only around 16 patients were in the cohort, and the authors stated that larger samples and more detailed clinical data are needed. Younger patients had significantly higher TCR diversity, and higher tumor TCR diversity was associated with shorter overall and disease-free survival. TCR diversity (inverse Simpson) was significantly higher in tumor than in normal lung tissue (approximately 400 vs 170, P = 0.0075, Mann-Whitney U test). The top 100 clones made up a significantly larger cumulative share of the repertoire in normal lung than in tumor tissue. Neither the sequencing platform nor unique molecular identifiers are named or mentioned anywhere in the methods. Because peripheral blood was not sequenced, the blood TCRbeta repertoires of the lung cancer patients in the study went unexamined.

The chain employs TRBV10-3 and TRBJ1-1; the central 11 bases match TRBD1. The source of this sequence is a man aged 55-75 years with small cell lung cancer. Sequenced: distant non-tumor lung tissue. The DNA sequence is TGTGCCATCAGTGAGTCTTTTGGACAGGGGGCGAGCGAAGCTTTCTTT. It translates to CAISESFGQGASEAFF.